This TCR beta chain was captured by sequencing in a study of shared clonotypes between healthy human individuals. Only in-frame clones appear in the TCRdb table, and some are missing; sequencing was by immunoSEQ multiplex PCR. The sample yields more than 500,000 clones, about 95% seen once. Naive CD8 cells lacked CD45RO and underwent positive selection for CCR7, leaving out terminally differentiated effector memory CD45RA+ cells. Losses at the gene ends were 1 base for V and 6 bases for J; bases not matched to a gene: 5. CDR1 is SNHLY, CDR2 FYNNEI, per germline. The CDR3 extends over 15 amino acids. This sequence joins TRBV2 and TRBJ1-5, with 8 bases matching TRBD1. Material for sequencing was naive CD8+ T cells sorted from blood. The origin of this receptor is a woman in her twenties or thirties in good health. CDR3 loop: CASSEGQGAAQPQHF. The CDR3 region has the DNA TGTGCCAGCAGTGAAGGCCAGGGGGCAGCTCAGCCCCAGCATTTT.